Below, 31 T cell receptor beta chains from the same sample are listed, as sequenced in a study of shared clonotypes between healthy human individuals. CD45RO-negative cells were positively selected for CCR7, leaving out terminally differentiated effector memory CD45RA+ cells. The method was immunoSEQ multiplex PCR; TCRdb's version includes in-frame clones alone and lacks a portion of them. The table lists about 2.1 million clones, roughly 91% of them singletons. Sequenced sample: naive CD8+ T cells from PBMCs. Receptors originate from a man aged 18 to 30 in good health. Some clones in this sample may be carry-over from other donors' samples.

V and J are TRBV5-5 and TRBJ1-1; D gene uncertain. V shed 5 bases and J shed 6 bases, with 14 bases lying between them. CDR3 length: 13 amino acids. The germline V gene has CDR1 SGHKS and CDR2 YYEKEE (reference sequence). The chain's CDR3 is CASRTWARPEAFF. The CDR3 nucleotides read TGTGCCAGCAGGACCTGGGCCCGCCCTGAAGCTTTCTTT.

This clone was found once. The chain uses TRBV6-5 and TRBJ1-2; the D gene is possibly TRBD1 (6 bases). Trimming removed 5 bases from V and 2 bases from J, with 12 bases in between. Germline V gene sequence: CDR1 MNHEY, CDR2 SVGAGI. The CDR3 consists of 14 residues. This chain's CDR3 is CASSASGGNYGYTF. In nucleotides, the CDR3 is TGTGCCAGCAGTGCCTCCGGGGGCAACTATGGCTACACCTTC.

The V gene is TRBV9, the J gene TRBJ1-1; 9 bases map to TRBD1. Looked up from germline, CDR1 is SGDLS and CDR2 is YYNGEE. This CDR3 spans 15 amino acids. V shed 5 bases and J 4 bases; nucleotides not matched to a gene: 9. The CDR3 region is CASSLQGARGTEAFF. In nucleotides, the CDR3 is TGTGCCAGCAGTCTACAGGGGGCCCGGGGCACTGAAGCTTTCTTT.

The chain links TRBV19 to TRBJ2-7; 7 nucleotides line up with TRBD1. Germline trimming cut 3 bases from V and 6 bases from J; bases unmatched to any gene: 8. The germline V gene encodes CDR1 LNHDA and CDR2 SQIVND (reference sequence). The CDR3 spans 14 residues. The DNA of the CDR3 is TGTGCCAGTAGTATCACAGGGGCCCCCGTCGAGCAGTACTTC. Protein sequence: CASSITGAPVEQYF.

This clone was counted a single time. CDR3 loop: CASSKSIAFTYEQYF. The CDR3 nucleotides are TGTGCCAGCAGCAAAAGTATCGCCTTCACCTACGAGCAGTACTTC. This rearrangement joins TRBV11-2 to TRBJ2-7; D not certain. This CDR3 contains 15 residues. Germline V gene data show CDR1 as SGHAT and CDR2 as FQNNGV. The V end lost 5 bases, the J end lost 2 bases, and 16 bases lay between the germline ends.

This chain connects TRBV10-1 to TRBJ1-5; D perhaps matches TRBD1 (5 bases). CDR3 length: 15 residues. V was clipped by 2 bases and J by 7 bases, with 15 bases between them. In germline, CDR1 is WNHNN, CDR2 SYGVQD (reference sequence). The CDR3: CASSEEGMCKQPQHF. CDR3 nucleotide sequence: TGCGCCAGCAGTGAGGAGGGGATGTGTAAGCAGCCCCAGCATTTT.

V usage is TRBV28 and J usage is TRBJ2-1, with 8 bases identical to TRBD2. The CDR3 sequence is 17 residues long. The V gene's germline CDR1 is MDHEN and CDR2 SYDVKM. The V and J ends lost 5 bases and 4 bases, in that order; junction bases with no gene match: 13. The CDR3 DNA reads TGTGCCAGCAGTATGGGGTGGGCTAGCGGGCCGTACAATGAGCAGTTCTTC. Its translation is CASSMGWASGPYNEQFF.

The rearrangement joins TRBV19 to TRBJ2-5; 8 nucleotides line up with TRBD2. Germline CDR1 reads LNHDA; CDR2 reads SQIVND (reference sequence). Trimming cost V 5 bases and J 5 bases; bases outside gene matches: 10. The CDR3 consists of 15 residues. The CDR3, as DNA: TGTGCCAGTAGTCTGCGGGAGGTGGTGGGTGAGACCCAGTACTTC. Translating gives CASSLREVVGETQYF.

The chain links TRBV13 to TRBJ2-7; 9 bases match TRBD1. Germline CDR1 PRHDT, CDR2 FYEKMQ (reference sequence). CDR3 size: 13 residues. Trimming cost V 4 bases and J 7 bases; bases outside gene matches: 5. The CDR3 bases are TGTGCCAGCAGCTGGACAGGGGTAGGAGAGCAGTACTTC. It yields the protein CASSWTGVGEQYF.

The chain links TRBV9 to TRBJ2-7, with D tentatively TRBD1 or TRBD2 (5 bases each). The ends were cut back, 3 bases at V and 0 bases at J, with 10 bases in the middle. CDR3 length: 14 residues. Germline V gene sequence: CDR1 SGDLS, CDR2 YYNGEE. The CDR3 loop is CASSGGPDSYEQYF. The CDR3 region has the DNA TGTGCCAGCAGCGGGGGACCAGACTCCTACGAGCAGTACTTC.

The chain has TRBV10-2 and TRBJ2-7; TRBD2 aligns across 12 bases. Germline CDR1 reads WSHSY; CDR2 reads SAAADI. With 4 bases clipped from V and 2 bases from J, the junction kept 12 bases outside the gene matches. The CDR3 contains 18 residues. This chain's CDR3 is CASSVSPLLAGGTYEQYF. CDR3 DNA: TGCGCCAGCAGTGTGTCGCCCCTACTAGCGGGAGGAACCTACGAGCAGTACTTC.

This sequence joins TRBV21-1 and TRBJ2-1; the table names TRBD2, a call not compared with the DNA. TRBV21-1 is deemed a pseudogene. The CDR3 consists of 17 residues. The CDR3 protein is CASSKYKAGGLYNEQFF. The DNA for the CDR3 is TGTGCCAGCAGCAAATATAAGGCGGGAGGACTTTATAATGAGCAGTTCTTC.

The chain links TRBV6-1 to TRBJ2-1, with a tentative D call TRBD2 (6 bases). This CDR3 has 18 residues. Germline-derived CDR1 and CDR2 are MNHNS and SASEGT. V dropped 4 bases and J dropped 10 bases, with 29 bases sitting between them. The CDR3 coding sequence is TGTGCCAGCAGTGTAGTCTTCTCAGGGCGGGGCCTTGGGGTAGAGCAGTTCTTC. Translating it yields CASSVVFSGRGLGVEQFF.

The CDR3 bases are TGTGCCAGCAGCACCCGACTAGCGGAGTACGAGCAGTACTTC. This sequence encodes CASSTRLAEYEQYF. This sequence joins TRBV7-8 and TRBJ2-7; 9 positions match TRBD2. The CDR3 covers 14 residues. Unmatched junction bases numbered 6, after V lost 5 bases and J lost 4 bases. CDR1 is SGHVS and CDR2 is FQNEAQ in the germline V gene. Combining the CDR3 with reference TRBV7-8 and TRBJ2-7 gives the whole variable domain GAGVSQSPRYKVAKRGQDVALRCDPISGHVSLFWYQQALGQGPEFLTYFQNEAQLDKSGLPSDRFFAERPEGSVSTLKIQRTQQEDSAVYLCASSTRLAEYEQYFGPGTRLTVT.

V gene TRBV4-3 combines with J gene TRBJ2-7; TRBD2 agrees at 9 bases. In germline, CDR1 is LGHNA, CDR2 YSLEER. The V gene end was trimmed by 0 bases and the J gene end by 4 bases; junction bases not matched to a gene: 10. The CDR3 runs 17 residues. The CDR3 protein is CASSQDPSGRFKYEQYF. CDR3 DNA: TGCGCCAGCAGCCAAGACCCGAGCGGGAGGTTCAAATACGAGCAGTACTTC.

A single count supports this clone. The chain recombines TRBV7-2 with TRBJ2-1, with a tentative D call TRBD2 (6 bases). This CDR3 is built from 14 residues. The germline gives CDR1 SGHTA, CDR2 FQGNSA. The V and J ends lost 4 bases and 10 bases respectively, with 17 bases between them. The CDR3 loop is CASSSSSGTYEQFF. The CDR3 coding sequence is TGTGCCAGCAGCTCCTCCTCCGGGACTTACGAGCAGTTCTTC.

Turning to this clone: This sample includes further DNA sequences coding for the same CDR3. The chain has TRBV27 and TRBJ2-3; D call uncertain. CDR3 length: 14 residues. V lost 5 bases and J lost 1, with 10 bases in between. Germline V CDR1 and CDR2: MNHEY, SMNVEV (reference sequence). As DNA, the CDR3 is TGTGCCAGCAGTCCGGGCGGCCGCACAGATACGCAGTATTTT. Its translation is CASSPGGRTDTQYF.

There are a few counts of this clone. V is TRBV6-5 and J is TRBJ1-5, with a tentative D call TRBD1 (5 bases). The CDR3 length is 12 residues. Germline V CDR1 and CDR2: MNHEY, SVGAGI. V was trimmed by 2 bases and J by 13 bases, leaving 12 bases between them. CDR3: CASSYGAGQQHF. In DNA form, the CDR3 reads TGTGCCAGCAGTTACGGGGCCGGCCAGCAGCATTTT.

The chain joins TRBV14 to TRBJ2-7; 16 bases match TRBD2. V lost 4 bases to trimming and J lost 3 bases; unmatched junction nucleotides: 12. The germline gives CDR1 SGHDN, CDR2 FVKESK. This CDR3 spans 19 amino acids. The CDR3 region has the DNA TGTGCCAGCAGCCCCAACCACCCCGGGACTAGCGGGAGGGACTACGAGCAGTACTTC. Protein sequence: CASSPNHPGTSGRDYEQYF.

This chain joins TRBV29-1 and TRBJ2-5, with unresolved D. Gene TRBJ2-7 matches the end of the DNA better, so the J call may be wrong. The CDR3 is made up of 13 amino acids. Germline V gene data show CDR1 as SQVTM and CDR2 as ANQGSEA. CDR3 loop: CSVETDVTYEQYF. As DNA, the CDR3 is TGCAGCGTTGAAACGGACGTAACCTACGAGCAGTACTTC.

The rearrangement links TRBV10-3 to TRBJ1-2; D is unclear. Germline values: CDR1 ENHRY, CDR2 SYGVKD. Trimming pared 0 bases from V and 3 bases from J, leaving 11 bases between. This CDR3 region has 15 residues. CDR3 amino acids: CAISESAGWDYGYTF. In DNA form, the CDR3 reads TGTGCCATCAGTGAGTCGGCGGGGTGGGACTATGGCTACACCTTC.

The gene calls are TRBV15 and TRBJ2-1, with D possibly being TRBD1 (5 bases). V lost 8 bases, J lost 9 bases, and 14 bases lay in between. This CDR3 spans 12 amino acids. The germline V gene has CDR1 LNHNV and CDR2 YYDKDF (reference sequence). The DNA of the CDR3 is TGTGCCACCCTCCCAGGGTGGGGTGAGCAGTTCTTC. Its protein product is CATLPGWGEQFF.

The genes are TRBV7-2 and TRBJ2-4; maybe TRBD2 (6 bases). V dropped 2 bases and J dropped 0 bases, with 11 bases sitting between them. The length of the CDR3 is 16 residues. Germline V gives CDR1 SGHTA, CDR2 FQGNSA. CDR3 loop: CASSLRTTQAKNIQYF. CDR3 nucleotides: TGTGCCAGCAGCTTACGGACTACGCAAGCCAAAAACATTCAGTACTTC.

The chain links TRBV7-2 to TRBJ2-2, with 10 positions matching TRBD2. The CDR3 has 18 amino acids. Germline V CDR1 and CDR2: SGHTA, FQGNSA. V was clipped by 4 bases and J by 2 bases; unmatched bases: 10. CDR3 amino acids: CASSSSRTSGINTGELFF. CDR3 DNA: TGTGCCAGCAGCTCAAGCCGGACTAGCGGAATTAACACCGGGGAGCTGTTTTTT.

The chain combines TRBV18 with TRBJ1-2, with D tentatively TRBD1 (6 bases). The CDR3 is 18 residues long. Looked up from germline, CDR1 is KGHSH and CDR2 is LQKENI. Trimming removed 0 bases from V and 4 bases from J, with 21 bases in between. CDR3 loop: CASSPPHLDSHRVYGYTF. In nucleotides, the CDR3 is TGTGCCAGCTCACCACCTCACTTGGACAGCCACCGCGTCTATGGCTACACCTTC.

The V gene is TRBV29-1, the J gene TRBJ2-3; D is perhaps TRBD2 (6 bases). The V end was cut by 5 bases, the J end by 3 bases, with 15 bases between. The CDR3 has 14 amino acids. Looked up from germline, CDR1 is SQVTM and CDR2 is ANQGSEA. The chain's CDR3 is CSVYGGGRTDTQYF. The CDR3 DNA is TGCAGCGTTTACGGCGGAGGGAGGACAGATACGCAGTATTTT.

V and J are TRBV2 and TRBJ2-2, with 8 nucleotides matching TRBD1. V lost 5 bases and J lost 6; bases outside the gene matches: 8. The CDR3 is 15 amino acids. Germline V CDR1 and CDR2: SNHLY, FYNNEI. The CDR3 coding sequence is TGTGCCAGCAGTTACGGACAGGGCTGGGCCGGGGAGCTGTTTTTT. Encoded protein: CASSYGQGWAGELFF.

The rearrangement links TRBV7-2 to TRBJ2-1, with D perhaps TRBD2 (6 bases). The CDR3 is made up of 14 amino acids. Germline V gives CDR1 SGHTA, CDR2 FQGNSA. V lost 2 bases, J lost 7 bases, and 12 bases lay in between. The CDR3 sequence is CASSLRLGRNEQFF. The CDR3 coding sequence is TGTGCCAGCAGCTTACGACTAGGGAGAAATGAGCAGTTCTTC.

The V and J genes are TRBV10-2 and TRBJ1-1; 7 bases match TRBD1. This CDR3 comprises 15 residues. CDR1 is WSHSY, CDR2 SAAADI, per germline. J lost 3 bases, V lost 4 bases, and 8 bases had no gene match. The CDR3 DNA follows: TGCGCCAGCAGTGCGCGGACAGGCGCCGACACTGAAGCTTTCTTT. Translated: CASSARTGADTEAFF.

The chain links TRBV27 to TRBJ2-6; D possibly corresponds to TRBD1 (6 bases). Per the germline V gene, CDR1 is MNHEY and CDR2 is SMNVEV (reference sequence). The CDR3 consists of 19 residues. V lost 3 bases and J 5 bases, leaving 23 bases between the germline ends. The CDR3 coding sequence is TGTGCCAGCAGTTTCGCCCGGACTCCTTTCCGGGACAGGGCCAACGTCCTGACTTTC. This sequence encodes CASSFARTPFRDRANVLTF.

The table lists this clone with a count of one. The chain links TRBV16 to TRBJ1-2, with D uncertain. The CDR3 has 15 residues. CDR1 is KGHSY and CDR2 is FQNENV in the germline V gene. Trimming stripped 1 base from V and 0 bases from J, with 9 bases between. The CDR3 nucleotides read TGTGCCAGCAGCCAATTTCCAGACACTAACTATGGCTACACCTTC. The encoded protein is CASSQFPDTNYGYTF.